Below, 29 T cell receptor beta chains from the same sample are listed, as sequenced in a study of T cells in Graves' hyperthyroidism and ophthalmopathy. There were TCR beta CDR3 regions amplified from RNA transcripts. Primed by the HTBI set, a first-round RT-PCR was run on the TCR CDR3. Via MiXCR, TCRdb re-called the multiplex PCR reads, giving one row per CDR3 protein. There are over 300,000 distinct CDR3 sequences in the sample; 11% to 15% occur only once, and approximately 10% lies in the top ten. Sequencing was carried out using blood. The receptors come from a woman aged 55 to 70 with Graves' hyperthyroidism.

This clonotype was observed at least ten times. CDR3 residues: CASSTRPGTSAGELFF. DNA for the CDR3: TGCGCCAGCAGCACCCGTCCCGGGACTAGTGCCGGGGAGCTGTTTTTT. The chain combines TRBV5-1 with TRBJ2-2, with 8 positions matching TRBD2. CDR1 is SGHRS and CDR2 is YFSETQ in the germline V gene. V lost 4 bases, J lost 6 bases, and 11 bases stayed unmatched. The CDR3 contains 16 residues.

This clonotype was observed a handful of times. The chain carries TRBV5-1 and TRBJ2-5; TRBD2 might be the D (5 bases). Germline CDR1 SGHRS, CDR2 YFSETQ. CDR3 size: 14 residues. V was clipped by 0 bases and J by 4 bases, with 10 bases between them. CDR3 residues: CASSLVASPETQYF. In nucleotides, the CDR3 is TGCGCCAGCAGCTTGGTAGCGAGCCCAGAGACCCAGTACTTC.

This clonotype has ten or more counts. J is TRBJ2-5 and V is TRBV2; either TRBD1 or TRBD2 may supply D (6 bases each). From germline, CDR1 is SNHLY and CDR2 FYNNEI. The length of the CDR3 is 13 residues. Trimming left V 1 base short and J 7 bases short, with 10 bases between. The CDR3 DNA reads TGTGCCAGCAGTGAAGAACAGGGAGGGACCCAGTACTTC. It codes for CASSEEQGGTQYF. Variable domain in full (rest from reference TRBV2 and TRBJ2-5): EPEVTQTPSHQVTQMGQEVILRCVPISNHLYFYWYRQILGQKVEFLVSFYNNEISEKSEIFDDQFSVERPDGSNFTLKIRSTKLEDSAMYFCASSEEQGGTQYFGPGTRLLVL.

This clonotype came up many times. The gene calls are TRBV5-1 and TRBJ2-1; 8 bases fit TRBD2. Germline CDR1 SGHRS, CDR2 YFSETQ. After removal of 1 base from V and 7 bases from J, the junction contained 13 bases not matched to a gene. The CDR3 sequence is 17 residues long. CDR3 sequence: CASSLSPSGSTWNEQFF. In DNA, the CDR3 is TGCGCCAGCAGCTTGTCGCCCAGCGGGAGTACTTGGAATGAGCAGTTCTTC.

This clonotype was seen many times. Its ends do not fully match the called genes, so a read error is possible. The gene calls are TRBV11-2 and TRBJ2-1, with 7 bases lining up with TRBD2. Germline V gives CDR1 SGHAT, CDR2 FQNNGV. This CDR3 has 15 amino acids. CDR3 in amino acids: CASTLAGLSYNEQFF. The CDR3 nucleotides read TGTGCCAGCACCTTAGCGGGTCTCTCCTACAATGAGCAGTTCTTC.

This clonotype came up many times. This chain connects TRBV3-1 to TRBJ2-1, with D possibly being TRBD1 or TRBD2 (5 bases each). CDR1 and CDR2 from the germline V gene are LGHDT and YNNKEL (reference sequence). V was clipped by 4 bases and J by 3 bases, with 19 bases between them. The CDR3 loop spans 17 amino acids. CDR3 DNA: TGTGCCAGCAGCCGAGACCTCGGGACGCGGGTCTACAATGAGCAGTTCTTC. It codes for CASSRDLGTRVYNEQFF.

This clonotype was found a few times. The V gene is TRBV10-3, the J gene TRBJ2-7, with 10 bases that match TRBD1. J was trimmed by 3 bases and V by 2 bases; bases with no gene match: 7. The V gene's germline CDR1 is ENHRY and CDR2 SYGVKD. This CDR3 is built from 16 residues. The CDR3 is CAISEGTGEQYYEQYF. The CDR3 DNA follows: TGTGCCATCAGTGAGGGGACAGGGGAACAATACTACGAGCAGTACTTC.

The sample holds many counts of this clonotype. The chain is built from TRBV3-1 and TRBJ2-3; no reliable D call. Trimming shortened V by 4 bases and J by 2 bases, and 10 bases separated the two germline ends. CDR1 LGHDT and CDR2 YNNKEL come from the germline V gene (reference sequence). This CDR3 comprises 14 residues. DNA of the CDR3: TGTGCCAGCAGCCCCTCGTCGGTCACAGATACGCAGTATTTT. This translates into CASSPSSVTDTQYF.

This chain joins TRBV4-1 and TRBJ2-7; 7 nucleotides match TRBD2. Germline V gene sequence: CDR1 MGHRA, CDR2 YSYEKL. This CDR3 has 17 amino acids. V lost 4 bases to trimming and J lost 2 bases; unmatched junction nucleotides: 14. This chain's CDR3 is CASSRPGIAGVAYEQYF. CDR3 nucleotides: TGCGCCAGCAGCCGCCCTGGGATAGCGGGTGTAGCCTACGAGCAGTACTTC.

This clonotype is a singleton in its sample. CDR3 bases: TGTGCCACCAGCAGAGAAAGACCACTCACAGATACGCAGTATTTT. It translates to CATSRERPLTDTQYF. The chain joins TRBV15 to TRBJ2-3, with no clear D. This CDR3 has 15 residues. V was cut by 0 bases and J by 2 bases, with 9 bases left in between. Per germline, CDR1 LNHNV and CDR2 YYDKDF (reference sequence). The variable domain in full, completed from reference TRBV15 and TRBJ2-3, reads DAMVIQNPRYQVTQFGKPVTLSCSQTLNHNVMYWYQQKSSQAPKLLFHYYDKDFNNEADTPDNFQSRRPNTSFCFLDIRSPGLGDTAMYLCATSRERPLTDTQYFGPGTRLTVL.

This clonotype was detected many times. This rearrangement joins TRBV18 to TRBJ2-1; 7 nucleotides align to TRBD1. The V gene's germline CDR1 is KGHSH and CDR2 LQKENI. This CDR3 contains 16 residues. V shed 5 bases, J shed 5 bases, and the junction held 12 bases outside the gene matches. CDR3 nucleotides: TGTGCCAGCTCATCGGGACAGCTGATACACCACAATGAGCAGTTCTTC. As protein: CASSSGQLIHHNEQFF. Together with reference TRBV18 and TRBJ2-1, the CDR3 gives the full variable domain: NAGVMQNPRHLVRRRGQEARLRCSPMKGHSHVYWYRQLPEEGLKFMVYLQKENIIDESGMPKERFSAEFPKEGPSILRIQQVVRGDSAAYFCASSSGQLIHHNEQFFGPGTRLTVL.

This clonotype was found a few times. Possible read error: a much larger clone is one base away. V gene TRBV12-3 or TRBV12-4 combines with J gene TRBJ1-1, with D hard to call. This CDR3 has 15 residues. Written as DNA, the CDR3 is TGTGCCAGCAGACGACTAGACCTCCAGCTAACTGAAGCTTCCTTT. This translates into CASRRLDLQLTEASF.

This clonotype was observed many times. The CDR3 bases are TGTGCCAGCAGCCCCAAGGGCGGGGCGTCCAACGAGCAGTACTTC. It translates to CASSPKGGASNEQYF. J is TRBJ2-7 and V is TRBV11-2; a possible D gene is TRBD2 (6 bases). The CDR3 has 15 amino acids. Germline V CDR1 and CDR2: SGHAT, FQNNGV. V gave up 5 bases and J gave up 5 bases, with 19 bases separating them.

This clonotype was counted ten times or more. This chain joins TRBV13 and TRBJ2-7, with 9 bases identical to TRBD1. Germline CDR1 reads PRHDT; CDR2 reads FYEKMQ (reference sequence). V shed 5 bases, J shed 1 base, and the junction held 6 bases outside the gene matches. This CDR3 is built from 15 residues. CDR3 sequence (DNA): TGTGCCAGCAGCCACGGCGGGACAGGGTCCTACGAGCAGTACTTC. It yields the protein CASSHGGTGSYEQYF. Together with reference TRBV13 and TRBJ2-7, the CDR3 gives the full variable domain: AAGVIQSPRHLIKEKRETATLKCYPIPRHDTVYWYQQGPGQDPQFLISFYEKMQSDKGSIPDRFSAQQFSDYHSELNMSSLELGDSALYFCASSHGGTGSYEQYFGPGTRLTVT.

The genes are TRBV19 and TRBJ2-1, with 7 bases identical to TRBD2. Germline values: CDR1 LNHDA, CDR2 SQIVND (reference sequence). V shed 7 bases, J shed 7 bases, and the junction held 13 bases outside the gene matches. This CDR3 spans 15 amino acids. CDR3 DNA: TGTGCCAGTACAACAGGAAAAGCGGGAAGGAATGAGCAGTTCTTC. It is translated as CASTTGKAGRNEQFF.

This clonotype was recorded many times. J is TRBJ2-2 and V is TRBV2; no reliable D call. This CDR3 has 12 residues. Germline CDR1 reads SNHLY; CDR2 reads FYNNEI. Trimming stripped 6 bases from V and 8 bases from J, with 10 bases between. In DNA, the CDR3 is TGTGCCAGCAGGGCGGACGATGGGGAGCTGTTTTTT. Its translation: CASRADDGELFF.

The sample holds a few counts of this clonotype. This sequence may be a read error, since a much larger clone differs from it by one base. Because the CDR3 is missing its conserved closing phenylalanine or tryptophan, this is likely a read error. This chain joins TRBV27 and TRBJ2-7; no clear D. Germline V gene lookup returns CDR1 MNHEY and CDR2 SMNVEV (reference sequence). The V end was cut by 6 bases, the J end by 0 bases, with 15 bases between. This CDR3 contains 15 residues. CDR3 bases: TGTGCCAGCAGGCTAGGCCCGGACCTCTCCTACGAGCAGTACCTC. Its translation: CASRLGPDLSYEQYL.

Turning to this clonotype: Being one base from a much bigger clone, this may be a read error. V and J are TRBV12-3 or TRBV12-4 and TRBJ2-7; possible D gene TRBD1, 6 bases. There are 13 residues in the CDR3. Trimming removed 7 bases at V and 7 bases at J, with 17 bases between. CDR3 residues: CASTIKTGIEQYF. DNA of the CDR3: TGTGCCAGCACCATCAAAACAGGGATTGAGCAGTACTTC.

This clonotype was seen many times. DNA for the CDR3: TGTGCCAGCAGTCCCGGGACTAGCGGGGCCAATGAGCAGTTCTTC. Translated: CASSPGTSGANEQFF. The V gene is TRBV12-3 or TRBV12-4, the J gene TRBJ2-1; 13 bases fit TRBD2. Trimming took 5 bases from V and 6 from J; bases not matched to a gene: 4. The CDR3 extends over 15 amino acids.

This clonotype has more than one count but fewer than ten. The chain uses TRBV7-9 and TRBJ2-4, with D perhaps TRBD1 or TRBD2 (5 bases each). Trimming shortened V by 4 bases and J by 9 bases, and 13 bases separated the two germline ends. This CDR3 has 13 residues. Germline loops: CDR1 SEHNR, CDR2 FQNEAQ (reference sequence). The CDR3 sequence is CASSSQGDGIQYF. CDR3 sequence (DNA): TGTGCCAGCAGCTCCCAGGGAGACGGCATTCAGTACTTC. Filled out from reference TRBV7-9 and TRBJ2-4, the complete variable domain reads DTGVSQNPRHKITKRGQNVTFRCDPISEHNRLYWYRQTLGQGPEFLTYFQNEAQLEKSRLLSDRFSAERPKGSFSTLEIQRTEQGDSAMYLCASSSQGDGIQYFGAGTRLSVL.

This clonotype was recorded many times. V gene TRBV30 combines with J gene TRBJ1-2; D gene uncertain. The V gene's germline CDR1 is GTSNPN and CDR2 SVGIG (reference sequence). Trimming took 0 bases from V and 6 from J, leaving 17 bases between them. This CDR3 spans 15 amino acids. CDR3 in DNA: TGTGCCTGGAGTGTACTATTTAGGGAAGCGAATGGCTACACCTTC. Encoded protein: CAWSVLFREANGYTF. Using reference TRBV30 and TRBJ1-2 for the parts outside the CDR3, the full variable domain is SQTIHQWPATLVQPVGSPLSLECTVEGTSNPNLYWYRQAAGRGLQLLFYSVGIGQISSEVPQNLSASRPQDRQFILSSKKLLLSDSGFYLCAWSVLFREANGYTFGSGTRLTVV.

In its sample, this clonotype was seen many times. CDR3 in DNA: TGTGCCAGCAGCTTAGGTAGCAGTTCGGCTGAAGCTTTCTTT. Protein sequence: CASSLGSSSAEAFF. V usage is TRBV7-2 and J usage is TRBJ1-1; D is undetermined. Trimming took off 1 base at V and 6 bases at J, with 12 bases between the two ends. In germline, CDR1 is SGHTA, CDR2 FQGNSA. The CDR3 length is 14 residues.

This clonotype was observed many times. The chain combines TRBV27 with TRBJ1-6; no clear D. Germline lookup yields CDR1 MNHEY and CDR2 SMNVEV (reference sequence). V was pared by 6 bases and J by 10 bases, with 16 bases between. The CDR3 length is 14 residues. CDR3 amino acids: CASRPPGGESPLHF. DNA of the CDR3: TGTGCCAGCAGGCCCCCAGGCGGGGAATCACCCCTCCACTTT.

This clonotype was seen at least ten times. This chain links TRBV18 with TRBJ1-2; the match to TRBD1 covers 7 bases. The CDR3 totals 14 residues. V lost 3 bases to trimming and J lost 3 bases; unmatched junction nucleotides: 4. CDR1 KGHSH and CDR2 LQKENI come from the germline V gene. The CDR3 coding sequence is TGTGCCAGCTCACCGACGCAGGGGGACTATGGCTACACCTTC. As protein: CASSPTQGDYGYTF.

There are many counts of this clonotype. In DNA form, the CDR3 reads TGTGCCAGCAAATCCCCAGGGGACAGGGGGCCGTACGAGCAGTACTTC. This encodes CASKSPGDRGPYEQYF. The rearrangement links TRBV28 to TRBJ2-7; 12 bases agree with TRBD1. CDR3 length equals 16 residues. J was trimmed by 4 bases and V by 7 bases; bases with no gene match: 11. Germline V CDR1 and CDR2: MDHEN, SYDVKM.

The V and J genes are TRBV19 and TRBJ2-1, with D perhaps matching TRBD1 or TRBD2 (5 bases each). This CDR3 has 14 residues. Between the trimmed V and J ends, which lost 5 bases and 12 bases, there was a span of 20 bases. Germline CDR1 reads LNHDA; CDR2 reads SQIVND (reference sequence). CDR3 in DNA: TGTGCCAGTAGTCCCGGGACGAAGTGGGCCGCGCAGTTCTTC. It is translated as CASSPGTKWAAQFF. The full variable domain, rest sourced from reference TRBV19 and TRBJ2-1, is DGGITQSPKYLFRKEGQNVTLSCEQNLNHDAMYWYRQDPGQGLRLIYYSQIVNDFQKGDIAEGYSVSREKKESFPLTVTSAQKNPTAFYLCASSPGTKWAAQFFGPGTRLTVL.

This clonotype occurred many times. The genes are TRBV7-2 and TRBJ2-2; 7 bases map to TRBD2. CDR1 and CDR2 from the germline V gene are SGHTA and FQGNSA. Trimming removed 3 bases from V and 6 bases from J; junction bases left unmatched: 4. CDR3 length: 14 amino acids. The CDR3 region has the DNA TGTGCCAGCAGCTTGGCGCGGGGGTCCGGGGAGCTGTTTTTT. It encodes CASSLARGSGELFF.

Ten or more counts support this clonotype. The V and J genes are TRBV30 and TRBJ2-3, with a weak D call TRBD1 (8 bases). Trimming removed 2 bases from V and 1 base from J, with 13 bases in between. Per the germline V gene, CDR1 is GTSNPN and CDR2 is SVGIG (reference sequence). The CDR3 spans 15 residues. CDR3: CAWSTGGERTDTQYF. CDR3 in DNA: TGTGCCTGGAGTACAGGGGGGGAACGCACAGATACGCAGTATTTT.

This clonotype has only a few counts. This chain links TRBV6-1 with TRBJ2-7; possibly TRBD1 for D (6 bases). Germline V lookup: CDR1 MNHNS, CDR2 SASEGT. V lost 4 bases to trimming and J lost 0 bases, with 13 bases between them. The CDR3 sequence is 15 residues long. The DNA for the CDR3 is TGTGCCAGCAGTGGGAGACAGGTCCTCTCCTACGAGCAGTACTTC. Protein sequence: CASSGRQVLSYEQYF.